Following are 9 T cell receptor beta chains from one sample sequenced in a study of spatial heterogeneity in lung cancer. MiXCR, run by TCRdb on the 5' RACE reads, gives a single entry per CDR3 protein. The sample records 40,000 to 45,000 distinct CDR3 sequences, nearly 7% being singletons. Time point here: sample taken at primary tumor resection. Sample: PBMCs, taken at surgery. The receptors here all came from a female donor with early-stage non-small cell lung cancer.

This clonotype came up many times. This chain connects TRBV12-3 or TRBV12-4 to TRBJ1-1, with 12 bases aligning to TRBD1. After removal of 4 bases from V and 5 bases from J, the junction contained 8 bases not matched to a gene. The CDR3 sequence is 16 residues long. The DNA of the CDR3 is TGTGCCAGCAGTTGGGAGGAGGGACAGGGGGCAACTGAAGCTTTCTTT. It encodes CASSWEEGQGATEAFF.

The chain employs TRBV4-1 and TRBJ2-5; TRBD1 aligns across 8 bases. The ends lost 0 bases at V and 5 bases at J; junction bases unmatched: 5. This CDR3 region has 15 residues. Germline assignment: CDR1 MGHRA and CDR2 YSYEKL. CDR3 protein: CASSQDAGGGETQYF. The CDR3 DNA sequence: TGCGCCAGCAGCCAAGATGCAGGGGGCGGGGAGACCCAGTACTTC.

This clonotype was observed a handful of times. The chain combines TRBV7-9 with TRBJ1-5; D unclear. There are 16 residues in the CDR3. Germline CDR1 SEHNR, CDR2 FQNEAQ (reference sequence). V was clipped by 3 bases and J by 2 bases, with 14 bases between them. CDR3 residues: CASSFPTAGGNQPQHF. The DNA of the CDR3 is TGTGCCAGCAGCTTCCCCACGGCGGGAGGCAATCAGCCCCAGCATTTT.

As for this clonotype: Being one base from a much bigger clone, this may be a read error. The chain couples TRBV5-1 to TRBJ2-1; D is ambiguous. Germline V gives CDR1 SGHRS, CDR2 YFSETQ. Trimming removed 0 bases from V and 2 bases from J, with 9 bases in between. This CDR3 region has 15 residues. The CDR3 DNA is TGCGCCAGCAGCTTGGCCATAGGCCCCTACAATGAGCAGTTCTTC. Translated: CASSLAIGPYNEQFF.

A few counts support this clonotype. The chain uses TRBV4-1 and TRBJ2-7, with a possible D match to TRBD2 (6 bases). The CDR3 sequence is 13 residues long. CDR1 MGHRA and CDR2 YSYEKL come from the germline V gene. The V end lost 3 bases, the J end lost 3 bases, and 9 bases lay between the germline ends. The CDR3: CASSQGGVYEQYF. In nucleotides, the CDR3 is TGCGCCAGCAGCCAGGGCGGGGTCTACGAGCAGTACTTC.

This clonotype was recorded at least ten times. The chain is built from TRBV28 and TRBJ2-7, with a possible D match to TRBD2 (5 bases). The CDR3 is 13 residues long. V lost 6 bases and J 2 bases, leaving 11 bases between the germline ends. CDR1 is MDHEN and CDR2 is SYDVKM in the germline V gene. The CDR3 DNA is TGTGCCAGCAGGGCCGGGGTCCCCTACGAGCAGTACTTC. This sequence encodes CASRAGVPYEQYF.

This clonotype has ten or more counts. This rearrangement joins TRBV14 to TRBJ2-3; D gene ambiguous. The ends were cut back, 4 bases at V and 2 bases at J, with 10 bases in the middle. In germline, CDR1 is SGHDN, CDR2 FVKESK. The CDR3 is made up of 14 amino acids. The CDR3 loop reads CASSRFTNTDTQYF. In DNA, the CDR3 is TGTGCCAGCAGCCGGTTCACCAACACAGATACGCAGTATTTT.

A few counts support this clonotype. This chain links TRBV11-3 with TRBJ2-1; perhaps D is TRBD1 or TRBD2 (5 bases each). The length of the CDR3 is 13 residues. Trimming shortened V by 3 bases and J by 16 bases, and 19 bases separated the two germline ends. The germline V gene encodes CDR1 SGHNT and CDR2 YENEEA. CDR3 nucleotide sequence: TGTGCCAGCAGCTTGGGGGACCGAGCAGACTGCTTCTTC. Translating gives CASSLGDRADCFF.

The genes are TRBV20-1 and TRBJ1-5, with 9 positions matching TRBD1. The CDR3 sequence is 14 residues long. Germline V gene lookup returns CDR1 DFQATT and CDR2 SNEGSKA (reference sequence). V dropped 6 bases and J dropped 6; count of bases not matched to a gene: 9. In nucleotides, the CDR3 is TGCAGTGCCCCCGGGACAGGGTTGCTTCAGCCCCAGCATTTT. This sequence encodes CSAPGTGLLQPQHF.